This T cell receptor (beta chain) was retrieved from a study of blood T cell repertoires in COVID-19. The wider study: There were acute and convalescent COVID-19 samples, and they came from the United States, Italy and Spain. The cDNA or gDNA used as material had been derived from T cells, B-cell-depleted T cells, or PBMCs.

This clone was detected once. The CDR3 spans 13 residues. Trimming stripped 5 bases from V and 2 bases from J, with 10 bases between. Germline V lookup: CDR1 MNHEY, CDR2 SMNVEV (reference sequence). In the source study's methods: Reference gene primer amplification gave estimated nucleated cell counts. TCRdb's copy holds only in-frame clones and misses some; the assay was immunoSEQ multiplex PCR. Clonal size and the V and J genes are those of that table, whereas D and trimming came from the DNA. The sample records about 89,000 clones, about 95% being singletons. The clonotype originates from a human donor with active COVID-19. The donor label of this sample is uncertain. V usage is TRBV27 and J usage is TRBJ2-7, with a possible D match to TRBD1 (6 bases). The source material was peripheral blood. CDR3 loop: CASSPSGAYEQYF. The CDR3 DNA reads as TGTGCCAGCAGTCCTTCAGGGGCCTACGAGCAGTACTTC.